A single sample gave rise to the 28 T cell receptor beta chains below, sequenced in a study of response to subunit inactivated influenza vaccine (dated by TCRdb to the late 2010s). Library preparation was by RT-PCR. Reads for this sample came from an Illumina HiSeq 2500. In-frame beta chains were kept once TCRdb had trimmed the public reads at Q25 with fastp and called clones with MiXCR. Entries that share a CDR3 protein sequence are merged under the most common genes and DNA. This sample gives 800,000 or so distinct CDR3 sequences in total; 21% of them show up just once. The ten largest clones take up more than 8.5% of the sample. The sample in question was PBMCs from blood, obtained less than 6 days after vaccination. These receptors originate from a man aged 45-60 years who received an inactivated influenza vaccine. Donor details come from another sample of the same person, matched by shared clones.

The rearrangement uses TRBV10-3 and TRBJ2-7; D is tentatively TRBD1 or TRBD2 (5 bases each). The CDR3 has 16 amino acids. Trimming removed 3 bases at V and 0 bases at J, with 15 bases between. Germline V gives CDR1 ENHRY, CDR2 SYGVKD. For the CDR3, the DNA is TGTGCCATCAGTGAAATCGGGACCGGAACCTCCTACGAGCAGTACTTC. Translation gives CAISEIGTGTSYEQYF.

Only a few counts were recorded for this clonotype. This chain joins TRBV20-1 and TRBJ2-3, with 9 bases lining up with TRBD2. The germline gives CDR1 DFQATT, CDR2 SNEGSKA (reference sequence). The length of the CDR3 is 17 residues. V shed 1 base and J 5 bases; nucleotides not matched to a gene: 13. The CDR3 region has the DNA TGCAGTGCTAGAGCCTTGGGCGGGGGGGCCTCTAAAGATACGCAGTATTTT. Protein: CSARALGGGASKDTQYF.

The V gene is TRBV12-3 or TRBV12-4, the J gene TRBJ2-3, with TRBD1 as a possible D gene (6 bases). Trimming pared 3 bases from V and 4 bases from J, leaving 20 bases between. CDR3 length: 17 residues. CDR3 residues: CASSFPRGQFDADTQYF. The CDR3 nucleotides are TGTGCCAGCAGTTTTCCCCGGGGACAATTTGACGCAGATACGCAGTATTTT.

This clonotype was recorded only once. CDR3 residues: CASSLAMAWTRETQYF. CDR3 sequence (DNA): TGTGCCAGCAGCTTAGCGATGGCATGGACGCGAGAGACCCAGTACTTC. The V gene is TRBV7-2, the J gene TRBJ2-5, with D hard to call. The germline CDR1 and CDR2 sequences are SGHTA and FQGNSA. Trimming removed 0 bases at V and 4 bases at J, with 15 bases between. This CDR3 comprises 16 residues.

In nucleotides, the CDR3 is TGTGCCAGCAGACCGGGACAGGGACAAGCTTTCTTT. It codes for CASRPGQGQAFF. The chain links TRBV28 to TRBJ1-1; 9 nucleotides align to TRBD1. Germline V lookup: CDR1 MDHEN, CDR2 SYDVKM. With V trimmed by 6 bases and J by 9 bases, 5 bases remained unmatched. This CDR3 has 12 amino acids.

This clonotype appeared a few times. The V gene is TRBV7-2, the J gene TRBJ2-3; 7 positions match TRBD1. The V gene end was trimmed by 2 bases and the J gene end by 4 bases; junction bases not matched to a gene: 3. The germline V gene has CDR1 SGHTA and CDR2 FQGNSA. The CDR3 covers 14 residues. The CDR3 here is CASSLLGGPDTQYF. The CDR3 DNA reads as TGTGCCAGCAGCTTACTAGGGGGCCCAGATACGCAGTATTTT. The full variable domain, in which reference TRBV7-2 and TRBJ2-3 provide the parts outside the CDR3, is GAGVSQSPSNKVTEKGKDVELRCDPISGHTALYWYRQSLGQGLEFLIYFQGNSAPDKSGLPSDRFSAERTGGSVSTLTIQRTQQEDSAVYLCASSLLGGPDTQYFGPGTRLTVL.

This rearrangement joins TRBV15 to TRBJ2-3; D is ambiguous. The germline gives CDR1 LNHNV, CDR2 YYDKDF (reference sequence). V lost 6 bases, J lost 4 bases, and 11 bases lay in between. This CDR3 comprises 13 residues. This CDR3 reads CATRGAGSDTQYF. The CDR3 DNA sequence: TGTGCCACCAGGGGTGCCGGGTCAGATACGCAGTATTTT.

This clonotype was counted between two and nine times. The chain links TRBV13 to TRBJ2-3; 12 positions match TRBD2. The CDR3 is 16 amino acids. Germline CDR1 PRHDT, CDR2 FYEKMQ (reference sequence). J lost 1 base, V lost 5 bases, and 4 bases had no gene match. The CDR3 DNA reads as TGTGCCAGCAGCGGCCGGACTAGCGGGGGCACAGATACGCAGTATTTT. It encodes CASSGRTSGGTDTQYF.

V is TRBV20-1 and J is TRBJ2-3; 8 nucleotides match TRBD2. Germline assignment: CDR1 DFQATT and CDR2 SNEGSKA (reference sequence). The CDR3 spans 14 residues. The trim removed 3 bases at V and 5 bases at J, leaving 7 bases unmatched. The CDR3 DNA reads TGCAGTGCTAGCGGGGGGGCGGGGCGAGATACGCAGTATTTT. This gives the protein CSASGGAGRDTQYF.

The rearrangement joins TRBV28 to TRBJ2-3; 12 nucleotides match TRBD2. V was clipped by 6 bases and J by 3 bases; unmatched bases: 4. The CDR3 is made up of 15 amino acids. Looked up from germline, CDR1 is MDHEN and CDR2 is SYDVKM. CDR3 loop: CASRLGLAGTDTQYF. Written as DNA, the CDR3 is TGTGCCAGCAGGCTAGGACTAGCGGGAACAGATACGCAGTATTTT.

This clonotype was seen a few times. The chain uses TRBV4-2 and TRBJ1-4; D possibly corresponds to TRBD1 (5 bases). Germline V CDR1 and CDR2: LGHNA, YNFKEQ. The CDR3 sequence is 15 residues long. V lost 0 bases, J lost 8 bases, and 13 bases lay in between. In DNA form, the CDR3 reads TGTGCCAGCAGCCAAGATCGGGGCAGGGTAGAAAAACTGTTTTTT. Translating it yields CASSQDRGRVEKLFF.

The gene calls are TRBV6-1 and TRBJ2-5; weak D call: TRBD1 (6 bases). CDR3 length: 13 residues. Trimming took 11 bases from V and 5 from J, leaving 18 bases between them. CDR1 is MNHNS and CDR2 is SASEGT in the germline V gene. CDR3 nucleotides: TGTGCCGGTCGAAAGGAAGGGGGTGAGACCCAGTACTTC. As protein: CAGRKEGGETQYF.

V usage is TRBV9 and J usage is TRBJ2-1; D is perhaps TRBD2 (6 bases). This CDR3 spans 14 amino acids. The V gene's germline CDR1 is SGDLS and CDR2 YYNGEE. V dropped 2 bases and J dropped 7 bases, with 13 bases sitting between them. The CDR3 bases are TGTGCCAGCAGCGTCGGAGGGGCGGCGAATGAGCAGTTCTTC. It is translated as CASSVGGAANEQFF. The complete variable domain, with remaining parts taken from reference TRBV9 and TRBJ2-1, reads DSGVTQTPKHLITATGQRVTLRCSPRSGDLSVYWYQQSLDQGLQFLIQYYNGEERAKGNILERFSAQQFPDLHSELNLSSLELGDSALYFCASSVGGAANEQFFGPGTRLTVL.

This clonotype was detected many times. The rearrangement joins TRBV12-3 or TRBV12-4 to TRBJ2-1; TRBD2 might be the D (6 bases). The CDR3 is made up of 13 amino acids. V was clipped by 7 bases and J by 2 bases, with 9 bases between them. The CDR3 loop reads CASMGGPYNEQFF. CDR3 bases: TGTGCCAGCATGGGGGGTCCCTACAATGAGCAGTTCTTC.

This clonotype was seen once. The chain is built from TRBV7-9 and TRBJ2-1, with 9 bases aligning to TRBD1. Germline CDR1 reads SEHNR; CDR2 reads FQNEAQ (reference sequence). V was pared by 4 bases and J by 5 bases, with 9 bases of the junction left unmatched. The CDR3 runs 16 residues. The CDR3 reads CASSSVGQGMDNEQFF. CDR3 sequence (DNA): TGTGCCAGCAGCTCCGTTGGACAGGGGATGGACAATGAGCAGTTCTTC.

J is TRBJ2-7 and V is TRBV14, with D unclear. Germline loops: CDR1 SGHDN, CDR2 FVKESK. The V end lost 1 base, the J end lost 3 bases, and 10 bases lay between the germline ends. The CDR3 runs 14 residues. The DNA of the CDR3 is TGTGCCAGCAGCCAAGGTTCCAGGAACTACGAGCAGTACTTC. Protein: CASSQGSRNYEQYF.

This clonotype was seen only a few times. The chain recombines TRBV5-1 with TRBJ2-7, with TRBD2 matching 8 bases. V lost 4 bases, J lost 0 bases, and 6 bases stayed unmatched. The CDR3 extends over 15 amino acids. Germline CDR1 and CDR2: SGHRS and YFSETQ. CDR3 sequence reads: CASSNQRGSSYEQYF. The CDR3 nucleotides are TGCGCCAGCAGCAATCAGCGGGGGAGCTCCTACGAGCAGTACTTC.

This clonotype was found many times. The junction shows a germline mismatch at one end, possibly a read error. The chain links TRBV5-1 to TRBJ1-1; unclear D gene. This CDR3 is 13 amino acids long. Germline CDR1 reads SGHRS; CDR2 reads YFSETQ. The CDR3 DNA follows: TGTGCCAGCAGTTGGGGAGGAAACACTGAAGCTTTCTTT. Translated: CASSWGGNTEAFF.

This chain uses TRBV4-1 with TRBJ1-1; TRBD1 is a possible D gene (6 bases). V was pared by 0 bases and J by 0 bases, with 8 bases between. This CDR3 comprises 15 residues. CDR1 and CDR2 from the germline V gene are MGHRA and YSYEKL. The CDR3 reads CASSQEPGVNTEAFF. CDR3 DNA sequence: TGCGCCAGCAGCCAAGAGCCAGGGGTGAACACTGAAGCTTTCTTT.

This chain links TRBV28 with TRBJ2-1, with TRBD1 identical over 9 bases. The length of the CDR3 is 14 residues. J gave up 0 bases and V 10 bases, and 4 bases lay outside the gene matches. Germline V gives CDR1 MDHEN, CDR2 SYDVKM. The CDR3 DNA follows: TGTGCCACCATGACAGGGGGCTCCTACAATGAGCAGTTCTTC. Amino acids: CATMTGGSYNEQFF.

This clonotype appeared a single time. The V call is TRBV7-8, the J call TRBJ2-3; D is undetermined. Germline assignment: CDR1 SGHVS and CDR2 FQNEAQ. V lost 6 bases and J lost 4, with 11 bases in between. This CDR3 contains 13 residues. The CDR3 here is CASRLRWADTQYF. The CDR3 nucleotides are TGTGCCAGCAGGTTACGGTGGGCAGATACGCAGTATTTT.

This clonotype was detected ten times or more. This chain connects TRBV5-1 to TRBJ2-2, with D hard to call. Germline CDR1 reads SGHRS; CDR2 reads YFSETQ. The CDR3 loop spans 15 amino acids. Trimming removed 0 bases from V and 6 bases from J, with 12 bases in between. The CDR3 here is CASSLESPPAGELFF. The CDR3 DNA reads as TGCGCCAGCAGCTTGGAGAGCCCCCCGGCCGGGGAGCTGTTTTTT.

CDR3 loop: CASSFSADTYEQYF. CDR3 sequence (DNA): TGTGCCAGCAGTTTTTCGGCGGACACCTACGAGCAGTACTTC. The chain recombines TRBV12-3 or TRBV12-4 with TRBJ2-7; possibly TRBD1 for D (5 bases). The CDR3 consists of 14 residues. With 3 bases removed from V and 2 bases from J, the gap between germline ends came to 11 bases.

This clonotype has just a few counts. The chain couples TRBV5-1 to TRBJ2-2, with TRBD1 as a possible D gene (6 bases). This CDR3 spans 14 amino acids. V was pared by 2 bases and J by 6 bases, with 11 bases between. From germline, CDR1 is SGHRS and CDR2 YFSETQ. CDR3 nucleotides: TGCGCCAGCAGCTTCAGGGGAATGTCCGGGGAGCTGTTTTTT. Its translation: CASSFRGMSGELFF.

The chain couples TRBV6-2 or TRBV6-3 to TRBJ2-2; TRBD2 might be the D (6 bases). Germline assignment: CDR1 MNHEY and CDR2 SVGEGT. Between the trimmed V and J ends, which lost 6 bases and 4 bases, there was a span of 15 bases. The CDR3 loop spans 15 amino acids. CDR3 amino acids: CASSLSGGRTGELFF. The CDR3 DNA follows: TGTGCCAGCAGCCTCTCCGGGGGTCGCACCGGGGAGCTGTTTTTT.

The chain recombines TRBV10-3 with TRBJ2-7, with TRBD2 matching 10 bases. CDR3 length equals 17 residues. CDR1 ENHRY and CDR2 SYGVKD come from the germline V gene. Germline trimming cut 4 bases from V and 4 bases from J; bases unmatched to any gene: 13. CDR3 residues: CAISGQVSASGSYEQYF. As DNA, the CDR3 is TGTGCCATCAGTGGACAGGTTTCGGCTAGCGGGAGTTACGAGCAGTACTTC.

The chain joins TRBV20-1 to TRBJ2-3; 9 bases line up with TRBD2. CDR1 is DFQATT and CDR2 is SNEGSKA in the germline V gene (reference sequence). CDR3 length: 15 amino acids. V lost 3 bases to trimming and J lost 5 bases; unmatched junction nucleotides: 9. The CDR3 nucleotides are TGCAGTGCTAGTTTTAGGGGACTAGCCAAAGATACGCAGTATTTT. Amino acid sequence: CSASFRGLAKDTQYF.

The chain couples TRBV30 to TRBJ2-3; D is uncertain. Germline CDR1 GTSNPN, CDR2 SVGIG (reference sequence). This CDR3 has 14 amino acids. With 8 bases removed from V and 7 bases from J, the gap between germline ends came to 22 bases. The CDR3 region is CARSPGGARNTQYF. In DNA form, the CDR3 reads TGTGCCCGTTCCCCGGGCGGAGCGAGGAATACGCAGTATTTT.